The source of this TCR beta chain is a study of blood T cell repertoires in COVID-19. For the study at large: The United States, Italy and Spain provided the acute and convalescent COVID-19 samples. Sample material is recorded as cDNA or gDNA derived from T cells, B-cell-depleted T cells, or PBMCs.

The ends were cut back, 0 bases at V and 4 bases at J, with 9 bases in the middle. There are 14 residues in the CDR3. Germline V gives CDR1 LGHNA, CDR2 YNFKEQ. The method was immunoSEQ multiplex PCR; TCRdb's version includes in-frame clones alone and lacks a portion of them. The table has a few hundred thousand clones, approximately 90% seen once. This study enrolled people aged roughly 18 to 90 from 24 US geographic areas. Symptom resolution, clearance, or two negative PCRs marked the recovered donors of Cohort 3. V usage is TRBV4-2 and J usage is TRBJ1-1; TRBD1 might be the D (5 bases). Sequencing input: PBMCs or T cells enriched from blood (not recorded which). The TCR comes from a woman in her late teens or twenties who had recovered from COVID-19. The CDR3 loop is CASSQETEGTEAFF. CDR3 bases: TGTGCCAGCAGCCAAGAGACAGAAGGCACTGAAGCTTTCTTT.